This TCR beta chain was recorded in a study of blood T cells in healthy people across ages. The authors ran a second PCR of about 7 to 12 cycles using a sample-barcoded 5' primer and a J-beta primer mix. TCRdb ran MiXCR on the 5' RACE reads and lists one entry per CDR3 protein. The sample lists some 760,000 distinct CDR3 sequences; 20% to 30% were seen once. The sample holds a few counts of this clonotype. These sequences were also reported in another study, on T cells of mothers and their children. In that study: Slightly higher overlap, not significant, was seen in related mother-child pairs than in unrelated pairs.

This sequence originates from a boy under 18 in good health. Sequencing was performed on blood.

The DNA of the CDR3 is TGCAGTGCTAGAAAGCATAGCGGGAGGGGCACCTACAATGAGCAGTTCTTC. Its protein product is CSARKHSGRGTYNEQFF. The J gene is TRBJ2-1, the V gene TRBV20-1; TRBD2 matches at 11 bases. Germline values: CDR1 DFQATT, CDR2 SNEGSKA (reference sequence). The trim removed 2 bases at V and 2 bases at J, leaving 8 bases unmatched. The CDR3 consists of 17 residues.